This TCR beta chain was identified in a study of T cells in Graves' hyperthyroidism and ophthalmopathy. Amplified TCR beta CDR3 regions derived from RNA transcripts. The study used the HTBI primer set for a first-round RT-PCR of the TCR CDR3. One entry per CDR3 protein, called by TCRdb with MiXCR from the multiplex PCR reads. The data show about 250,000 distinct CDR3 sequences, around 24% seen once. Study-wide points: Median prediction lead before ophthalmopathy onset was 5 to 7 months with the model. Using 13 V-J features, a model discriminated ophthalmopathy from stable hyperthyroidism.

The CDR3 covers 14 residues. Germline CDR1 is MDHEN and CDR2 is SYDVKM. V was pared by 4 bases and J by 1 base, with 4 bases of the junction left unmatched. This clonotype was observed a few times. What it recognizes is unknown. Ophthalmopathy patients had moderate-to-severe active disease, CAS ≥3, NOSPECS ≥4, and disease duration under 3 months. Fresh peripheral blood, about 9.9 ml, yielded the PBMCs. The specimen sequenced was blood. The origin of this receptor is a woman in her forties with Graves' ophthalmopathy. The chain joins TRBV28 to TRBJ2-7, with TRBD1 identical over 7 bases. CDR3 in DNA: TGTGCCAGCAGTTCTGGGACAGCGTCCTACGAGCAGTACTTC. Translated: CASSSGTASYEQYF.